The present entry profiles one T cell receptor beta chain with its context. Per the original data handling: By means of reference gene primer amplification, nucleated cell counts were estimated. Assay used: immunoSEQ multiplex PCR; TCRdb lists only in-frame clones, some missing. The V and J calls and clone size come from that table; D and trimming were worked out from the DNA. The profile shows about 190,000 clones, 88% of them singletons. The sample comes from a study of blood T cell repertoires in COVID-19. The wider study: In each case, the material was cDNA or gDNA derived from T cells, B-cell-depleted T cells, or PBMCs.

Germline V gives CDR1 MNHEY, CDR2 SVGAGI. Germline trimming cut 4 bases from V and 3 bases from J; bases unmatched to any gene: 8. The CDR3 runs to 16 residues. The specimen was peripheral blood. The receptor was derived from a man aged 25 to 45 with acute or convalescent COVID-19. This sequence joins TRBV6-5 and TRBJ1-5, with 8 bases fitting TRBD1. The CDR3 spells CASSSRRTGNNQPQHF. The CDR3 nucleotides are TGTGCCAGCAGTTCACGGCGGACAGGGAACAATCAGCCCCAGCATTTT.